These T cell receptor beta chains were read from a single sample in a study of vaccination effects on CD4 cells after COVID-19. The assay was immunoSEQ multiplex PCR, and TCRdb's table has in-frame clones only and misses some. The table includes about 45,000 clones, approximately 74% detected once. These receptors' targets are unknown. Material: CD4+ T cells from PBMCs cultured without peptide, obtained before COVID-19 vaccination. The source of these receptors is a human donor who had a prior SARS-CoV-2 infection. CDR3s include the opening cysteine and the closing phenylalanine or tryptophan. Each record gives: clone size, D gene, V gene, J gene, CDR3 length, CDR3 protein, CDR3 DNA. A D gene is named only where the DNA matches it firmly. The size entry is marked missing in some rows and otherwise reads once, few, many or a size class.

clone size: few
D gene: TRBD2
V gene: TRBV7-2
J gene: TRBJ2-7
CDR3 length: 14
CDR3 protein: CASSLEGLVYEQYF
CDR3 DNA: TGTGCCAGCAGCTTAGAGGGACTAGTATACGAGCAGTACTTC

clone size: once
D gene: TRBD2
V gene: TRBV7-8
J gene: TRBJ2-5
CDR3 length: 17
CDR3 protein: CASSERSGGGAEETQYF
CDR3 DNA: TGTGCCAGCAGCGAAAGGTCGGGCGGGGGGGCCGAGGAGACCCAGTACTTC

clone size: NA
D gene: TRBD2
V gene: TRBV6-1
J gene: TRBJ2-7
CDR3 length: 18
CDR3 protein: CASSGTRTSGGVFHEQYF
CDR3 DNA: TGTGCCAGCAGTGGCACGCGGACTAGCGGGGGGGTTTTTCACGAGCAGTACTTC

clone size: once
D gene: NA
V gene: TRBV15
J gene: TRBJ2-3
CDR3 length: 19
CDR3 protein: CATISPYVPVSPTTDTQYF
CDR3 DNA: TGTGCCACCATTAGCCCCTACGTACCCGTATCCCCTACCACAGATACGCAGTATTTT

clone size: NA
D gene: NA
V gene: TRBV4-3
J gene: TRBJ2-7
CDR3 length: 13
CDR3 protein: CASSQGALYEQYF
CDR3 DNA: TGCGCCAGCAGCCAAGGGGCGCTCTACGAGCAGTACTTC

clone size: NA
D gene: TRBD1
V gene: TRBV11-2
J gene: TRBJ2-7
CDR3 length: 13
CDR3 protein: CASTQTGGVEQYF
CDR3 DNA: TGTGCCAGCACACAGACAGGGGGCGTCGAGCAGTACTTC

clone size: NA
D gene: NA
V gene: TRBV23-1
J gene: TRBJ2-5
CDR3 length: 14
CDR3 protein: CASSQPGPQETQYF
CDR3 DNA: TGCGCCAGCAGTCAACCCGGACCACAAGAGACCCAGTACTTC

clone size: NA
D gene: NA
V gene: TRBV6-5
J gene: TRBJ2-7
CDR3 length: 15
CDR3 protein: CASSYRAGPSYEQYF
CDR3 DNA: TGTGCCAGCAGTTACCGGGCGGGTCCCTCCTACGAGCAGTACTTC

clone size: NA
D gene: NA
V gene: TRBV4-2
J gene: TRBJ2-2
CDR3 length: 18
CDR3 protein: CASSQDDFQGYDTGELFF
CDR3 DNA: TGTGCCAGCAGCCAAGATGATTTTCAGGGGTATGACACCGGGGAGCTGTTTTTT

clone size: NA
D gene: TRBD1
V gene: TRBV29-1
J gene: TRBJ2-7
CDR3 length: 13
CDR3 protein: CSADREGSYEQYF
CDR3 DNA: TGCAGCGCGGACAGGGAAGGGTCCTACGAGCAGTACTTC

clone size: NA
D gene: TRBD1
V gene: TRBV25-1
J gene: TRBJ2-5
CDR3 length: 14
CDR3 protein: CASSRGQGGETQYF
CDR3 DNA: TGTGCCAGCAGTCGGGGACAGGGGGGGGAGACCCAGTACTTC

clone size: NA
D gene: NA
V gene: TRBV11-2
J gene: TRBJ2-7
CDR3 length: 12
CDR3 protein: CASSSSWGEQYF
CDR3 DNA: TGTGCCAGCAGCTCATCCTGGGGCGAGCAGTACTTC

clone size: NA
D gene: TRBD1
V gene: TRBV7-8
J gene: TRBJ1-4
CDR3 length: 14
CDR3 protein: CASSRTGLNEKLFF
CDR3 DNA: TGTGCCAGCAGCAGGACAGGCCTCAATGAAAAACTGTTTTTT

clone size: NA
D gene: NA
V gene: TRBV18
J gene: TRBJ2-2
CDR3 length: 14
CDR3 protein: CASSAGLNTGELFF
CDR3 DNA: TGTGCCAGCTCGGCGGGACTGAACACCGGGGAGCTGTTTTTT

clone size: few
D gene: NA
V gene: TRBV12-3/TRBV12-4
J gene: TRBJ1-3
CDR3 length: 13
CDR3 protein: CASKLSSGNTIYF
CDR3 DNA: TGTGCCAGCAAGTTATCCTCTGGAAACACCATATATTTT

clone size: NA
D gene: NA
V gene: TRBV5-5
J gene: TRBJ1-4
CDR3 length: 15
CDR3 protein: CASSRAQKLNEKLFF
CDR3 DNA: TGTGCCAGCAGCCGGGCCCAGAAACTTAATGAAAAACTGTTTTTT

clone size: once
D gene: TRBD2
V gene: TRBV7-9
J gene: TRBJ2-1
CDR3 length: 17
CDR3 protein: CASSSRFSGGVYNEQFF
CDR3 DNA: TGTGCCAGCAGCTCACGATTTAGCGGGGGGGTGTACAATGAGCAGTTCTTC

clone size: NA
D gene: TRBD1
V gene: TRBV19
J gene: TRBJ1-2
CDR3 length: 13
CDR3 protein: CATKGQGYYGYTF
CDR3 DNA: TGTGCCACTAAGGGACAGGGCTACTATGGCTACACCTTC

clone size: once
D gene: NA
V gene: TRBV10-3
J gene: TRBJ2-1
CDR3 length: 14
CDR3 protein: CAISETEERNEQFF
CDR3 DNA: TGTGCCATCAGTGAGACCGAGGAAAGGAATGAGCAGTTCTTC

clone size: NA
D gene: NA
V gene: TRBV7-9
J gene: TRBJ2-3
CDR3 length: 14
CDR3 protein: CASSLAGVGDTQYF
CDR3 DNA: TGTGCCAGCAGCTTAGCGGGAGTAGGGGATACGCAGTATTTT

clone size: once
D gene: NA
V gene: TRBV29-1
J gene: TRBJ1-5
CDR3 length: 18
CDR3 protein: CSVVATDRAQISNQPQHF
CDR3 DNA: TGCAGCGTCGTTGCCACCGACAGAGCCCAAATCTCCAATCAGCCCCAGCATTTT

clone size: once
D gene: NA
V gene: TRBV28
J gene: TRBJ2-7
CDR3 length: 12
CDR3 protein: CASSPYSGEQYF
CDR3 DNA: TGTGCCAGCAGTCCCTATTCTGGGGAGCAGTACTTC

clone size: NA
D gene: NA
V gene: TRBV20-1
J gene: TRBJ2-5
CDR3 length: 11
CDR3 protein: CSAHWGETQYF
CDR3 DNA: TGCAGTGCGCATTGGGGAGAGACCCAGTACTTC

clone size: NA
D gene: NA
V gene: TRBV28
J gene: TRBJ1-2
CDR3 length: 13
CDR3 protein: CASSFAQGGGYTF
CDR3 DNA: TGTGCCAGCAGTTTTGCCCAGGGAGGCGGCTACACCTTC

clone size: NA
D gene: TRBD1
V gene: TRBV7-2
J gene: TRBJ1-1
CDR3 length: 15
CDR3 protein: CASSLRGGAGTEAFF
CDR3 DNA: TGTGCCAGCAGCTTACGAGGGGGCGCCGGCACTGAAGCTTTCTTT

clone size: NA
D gene: TRBD1
V gene: TRBV7-9
J gene: TRBJ1-1
CDR3 length: 15
CDR3 protein: CASSPRQGEDTEAFF
CDR3 DNA: TGTGCCAGCAGCCCCCGACAGGGGGAGGACACTGAAGCTTTCTTT

clone size: NA
D gene: TRBD1
V gene: TRBV5-1
J gene: TRBJ2-5
CDR3 length: 17
CDR3 protein: CASSLWARQGLRETQYF
CDR3 DNA: TGCGCCAGCAGCCTATGGGCGAGACAGGGGCTTCGGGAGACCCAGTACTTC

clone size: few
D gene: NA
V gene: TRBV7-8
J gene: TRBJ2-1
CDR3 length: 13
CDR3 protein: CASSGIGGNEQFF
CDR3 DNA: TGTGCCAGCAGCGGTATAGGGGGAAATGAGCAGTTCTTC

clone size: NA
D gene: NA
V gene: TRBV18
J gene: TRBJ1-2
CDR3 length: 17
CDR3 protein: CASSPLALPPSDYGYTF
CDR3 DNA: TGTGCCAGCTCACCATTGGCCCTACCTCCTAGCGACTATGGCTACACCTTC

clone size: NA
D gene: NA
V gene: TRBV7-9
J gene: TRBJ1-1
CDR3 length: 11
CDR3 protein: CASSLGREAFF
CDR3 DNA: TGTGCCAGCAGCTTAGGCAGGGAGGCTTTCTTT

clone size: NA
D gene: NA
V gene: TRBV7-9
J gene: TRBJ2-2
CDR3 length: 14
CDR3 protein: CASSRTENTGELFF
CDR3 DNA: TGTGCCAGCAGCCGGACGGAGAACACCGGGGAGCTGTTTTTT

clone size: NA
D gene: TRBD2
V gene: TRBV9
J gene: TRBJ2-3
CDR3 length: 19
CDR3 protein: CASSVDGRLAGGFTDTQYF
CDR3 DNA: TGTGCCAGCAGCGTAGATGGCCGACTAGCGGGAGGGTTCACAGATACGCAGTATTTT

clone size: few
D gene: TRBD1
V gene: TRBV30
J gene: TRBJ1-5
CDR3 length: 13
CDR3 protein: CAWSVGTGVPQHF
CDR3 DNA: TGTGCCTGGAGTGTAGGGACAGGGGTGCCCCAGCATTTT

clone size: NA
D gene: TRBD1
V gene: TRBV6-5
J gene: TRBJ2-7
CDR3 length: 16
CDR3 protein: CASSYSPQGASYEQYF
CDR3 DNA: TGTGCCAGCAGTTACTCCCCACAGGGGGCCTCCTACGAGCAGTACTTC

clone size: NA
D gene: NA
V gene: TRBV10-3
J gene: TRBJ2-1
CDR3 length: 14
CDR3 protein: CAIRALERYNEQFF
CDR3 DNA: TGTGCCATCAGAGCACTAGAAAGATACAATGAGCAGTTCTTC

clone size: NA
D gene: TRBD1
V gene: TRBV5-1
J gene: TRBJ2-2
CDR3 length: 14
CDR3 protein: CASSRTGVTGELFF
CDR3 DNA: TGCGCCAGCAGCCGCACAGGGGTCACCGGGGAGCTGTTTTTT

clone size: NA
D gene: NA
V gene: TRBV30
J gene: TRBJ2-5
CDR3 length: 13
CDR3 protein: CAWGVNGQETQYF
CDR3 DNA: TGTGCCTGGGGAGTGAACGGGCAAGAGACCCAGTACTTC

clone size: NA
D gene: NA
V gene: TRBV4-2
J gene: TRBJ2-3
CDR3 length: 18
CDR3 protein: CASSQHTDPRRGTDTQYF
CDR3 DNA: TGTGCCAGCAGCCAACATACAGACCCCAGGCGGGGCACAGATACGCAGTATTTT

clone size: NA
D gene: NA
V gene: TRBV2
J gene: TRBJ2-1
CDR3 length: 11
CDR3 protein: CASSRYNEQFF
CDR3 DNA: TGTGCCAGCAGTCGCTACAATGAGCAGTTCTTC